This T cell receptor beta chain was sequenced during a study of early T cells in non-severe SARS-CoV-2 infection. At the level of the study: RNA in bulk from unsorted whole blood was sequenced, and chains were unpaired.

In this sample, this clonotype turned up once. Antigen: not known. Individual cDNA molecules were tagged with unique molecular identifiers. Via MiXCR, TCRdb re-called the 5' RACE reads, giving one row per CDR3 protein. This sample carries about 130,000 distinct CDR3 sequences, under 15% of them seen once, and the ten largest clones take about a fifth. Study-level results: A preference for anti-spike CD8 responses marked VDJdb matching, which missed private and CD4 specificities.

The ends were cut back, 2 bases at V and 2 bases at J, with 11 bases in the middle. Germline assignment: CDR1 SGHNT and CDR2 YYREEE (reference sequence). The CDR3 is 16 amino acids. The sequencing sample was made of whole blood. This rearrangement joins TRBV5-4 to TRBJ1-6, with a weak D call TRBD1 (5 bases). The TCR was taken from an adult who was a healthcare worker with PCR-confirmed SARS-CoV-2 infection or an uninfected control (not recorded which). CDR3 residues: CASSLEGATYNSPLHF. The CDR3 nucleotides are TGTGCCAGCAGCTTAGAAGGGGCGACCTATAATTCACCCCTCCACTTT.